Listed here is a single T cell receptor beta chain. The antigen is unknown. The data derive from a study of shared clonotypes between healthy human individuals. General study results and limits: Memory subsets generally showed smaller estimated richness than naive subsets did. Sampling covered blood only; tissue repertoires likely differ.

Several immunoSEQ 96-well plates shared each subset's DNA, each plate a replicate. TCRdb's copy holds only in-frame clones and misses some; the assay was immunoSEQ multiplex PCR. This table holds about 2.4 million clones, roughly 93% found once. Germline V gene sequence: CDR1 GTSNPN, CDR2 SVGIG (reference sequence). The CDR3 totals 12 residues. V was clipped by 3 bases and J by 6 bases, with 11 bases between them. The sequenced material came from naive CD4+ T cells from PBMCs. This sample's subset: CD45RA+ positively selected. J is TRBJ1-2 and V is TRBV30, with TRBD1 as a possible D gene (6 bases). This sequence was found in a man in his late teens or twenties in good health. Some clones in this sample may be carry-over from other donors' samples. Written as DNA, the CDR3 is TGTGCCTGGAGCCCCCAGGGGAATGGCTACACCTTC. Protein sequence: CAWSPQGNGYTF.